Shown below are 23 T cell receptor beta chains from a single sample sequenced in a study of cytomegalovirus exposure and HLA in healthy donors. Vbeta (60) and Jbeta (13) primers were used in the PCR. The assay was immunoSEQ multiplex PCR, and TCRdb's table has in-frame clones only and misses some. The data hold 150,000 or so clones, with about 68% observed a single time. The sequenced sample consisted of PBMCs. These receptors were obtained from a man aged 30 to 39 in good health and CMV-seronegative.

This rearrangement joins TRBV5-1 to TRBJ1-1, with a weak D call TRBD1 (5 bases). The V gene's germline CDR1 is SGHRS and CDR2 YFSETQ. This CDR3 comprises 14 residues. V was shortened by 4 bases and J by 5 bases, with 15 bases between the two germline ends. The DNA of the CDR3 is TGCGCCAGCAGCACAGGTGAGGCGAAAACTGAAGCTTTCTTT. It yields the protein CASSTGEAKTEAFF. The whole variable domain, filled in from reference TRBV5-1 and TRBJ1-1, reads KAGVTQTPRYLIKTRGQQVTLSCSPISGHRSVSWYQQTPGQGLQFLFEYFSETQRNKGNFPGRFSGRQFSNSRSEMNVSTLELGDSALYLCASSTGEAKTEAFFGQGTRLTVV.

On this clone itself: One junction end disagrees with the germline gene, perhaps due to a read error. The rearrangement uses TRBV28 and TRBJ1-6; the match to TRBD1 covers 12 bases. CDR3 length: 16 amino acids. CDR1 is MDHEN, CDR2 SYDVKM, per germline. The CDR3 coding sequence is TGTGCCGGCAGTTGGGGACAGGGGGCCGATAATTCACCCCTCCACTTT. Its translation is CAGSWGQGADNSPLHF. Full variable domain (outside the CDR3, taken from reference TRBV28 and TRBJ1-6): DVKVTQSSRYLVKRTGEKVFLECVQDMDHENMFWYRQDPGLGLRLIYFSYDVKMKEKGDIPEGYSVSREKKERFSLILESASTNQTSMYLCAGSWGQGADNSPLHFGNGTRLTVT.

The CDR3 spells CAISESTRGGRHEQFF. The CDR3 coding sequence is TGTGCCATCAGTGAGTCGACGCGGGGGGGCCGCCATGAGCAGTTCTTC. This chain links TRBV10-3 with TRBJ2-1, with 9 bases identical to TRBD2. The germline gives CDR1 ENHRY, CDR2 SYGVKD. With V trimmed by 0 bases and J by 8 bases, 8 bases remained unmatched. The CDR3 has 16 residues.

This sequence joins TRBV18 and TRBJ1-4; D possibly corresponds to TRBD1 (5 bases). The CDR3 runs 13 residues. V shed 5 bases and J shed 7 bases, with 11 bases lying between them. Looked up from germline, CDR1 is KGHSH and CDR2 is LQKENI. CDR3 protein: CASSDGRGEKLFF. The CDR3 coding sequence is TGTGCCAGCTCAGACGGGAGGGGTGAAAAACTGTTTTTT.

J is TRBJ2-1 and V is TRBV4-3, with TRBD2 matching 7 bases. There are 17 residues in the CDR3. The germline V gene has CDR1 LGHNA and CDR2 YSLEER. Losses at the gene ends were 0 bases for V and 4 bases for J; bases not matched to a gene: 9. CDR3 bases: TGCGCCAGCAGCCAAGATTCCCTAGCGGCCTTTTACAATGAGCAGTTCTTC. Its protein is CASSQDSLAAFYNEQFF.

The V call is TRBV7-9, the J call TRBJ2-5; D uncertain. The J call may be wrong; the DNA end is better matched by TRBJ2-7. Looked up from germline, CDR1 is SEHNR and CDR2 is FQNEAQ (reference sequence). The CDR3 has 12 amino acids. DNA for the CDR3: TGTGCCAGCAGTCAAGACTCCTACGAGCAGTACTTC. It codes for CASSQDSYEQYF.

The rearrangement uses TRBV5-5 and TRBJ1-6; a weak D match, TRBD1 (6 bases). V lost 4 bases, J lost 7 bases, and 12 bases lay in between. Per the germline V gene, CDR1 is SGHKS and CDR2 is YYEKEE (reference sequence). This CDR3 spans 14 amino acids. In DNA, the CDR3 is TGTGCCAGCAGCCCTGGACAGCCAAATTCACCCCTCCACTTT. This encodes CASSPGQPNSPLHF.

V is TRBV21-1 and J is TRBJ1-4; TRBD1 is taken as the D call from the table, unchecked against the DNA. TRBV21-1 is a documented pseudogene. This CDR3 contains 15 residues. As DNA, the CDR3 is TGTGCCAGCAGCGAACGCAGGGAAAAGATGGAAAAACTGTTTTTT. Its translation: CASSERREKMEKLFF.

The gene calls are TRBV2 and TRBJ2-5; 8 nucleotides agree with TRBD2. V gave up 6 bases and J gave up 5 bases; unmatched junction bases: 5. CDR1 SNHLY and CDR2 FYNNEI come from the germline V gene. This CDR3 has 13 amino acids. This CDR3 is CASSGGARETQYF. CDR3 DNA: TGTGCCAGCAGCGGGGGGGCGCGGGAGACCCAGTACTTC.

This clone was seen a single time. This rearrangement joins TRBV9 to TRBJ1-6; a possible D gene is TRBD1 (6 bases). Trimming stripped 1 base from V and 9 bases from J, with 14 bases between. CDR1 SGDLS and CDR2 YYNGEE come from the germline V gene. The CDR3 totals 15 residues. In DNA, the CDR3 is TGTGCCAGCAGCGTAAGGGCAGGGGAGGGTTCACCCCTCCACTTT. Its protein is CASSVRAGEGSPLHF. Together with reference TRBV9 and TRBJ1-6, the CDR3 gives the full variable domain: DSGVTQTPKHLITATGQRVTLRCSPRSGDLSVYWYQQSLDQGLQFLIQYYNGEERAKGNILERFSAQQFPDLHSELNLSSLELGDSALYFCASSVRAGEGSPLHFGNGTRLTVT.

Regarding this clone: One end of the junction fails to match germline, which may point to a read error. The chain has TRBV28 and TRBJ1-5; TRBD1 is a possible D gene (5 bases). Germline loops: CDR1 MDHEN, CDR2 SYDVKM. This CDR3 contains 12 residues. The CDR3 here is CASSSGFQPQNF. The CDR3 DNA reads as TGTGCCAGCAGCTCAGGGTTCCAGCCCCAGAATTTT. Looking up the rest from reference TRBV28 and TRBJ1-5 gives the full variable domain: DVKVTQSSRYLVKRTGEKVFLECVQDMDHENMFWYRQDPGLGLRLIYFSYDVKMKEKGDIPEGYSVSREKKERFSLILESASTNQTSMYLCASSSGFQPQNFGDGTRLSIL.

The rearrangement uses TRBV6-1 and TRBJ2-7; 15 nucleotides match TRBD2. J gave up 4 bases and V 7 bases, and 2 bases lay outside the gene matches. The length of the CDR3 is 14 residues. Germline loops: CDR1 MNHNS, CDR2 SASEGT. CDR3 sequence reads: CASIGTSGGYEQYF. CDR3 in DNA: TGTGCCAGCATCGGGACTAGCGGGGGGTACGAGCAGTACTTC.

This clone was observed once. V and J are TRBV10-3 and TRBJ1-6; D not certain. The CDR3 has 14 amino acids. Between the trimmed V and J ends, which lost 8 bases and 9 bases, there was a span of 17 bases. In germline, CDR1 is ENHRY, CDR2 SYGVKD. The chain's CDR3 is CAIQEDTPRSPLHF. The CDR3, as DNA: TGTGCCATCCAAGAAGACACCCCCCGTTCACCCCTCCACTTT.

The chain is built from TRBV6-4 and TRBJ2-3, with D possibly being TRBD2 (6 bases). This CDR3 has 13 amino acids. In germline, CDR1 is MRHNA, CDR2 SNTAGT. V lost 3 bases and J lost 2, with 6 bases in between. The CDR3, as DNA: TGTGCCAGCAGTGAGCGGGACACAGATACGCAGTATTTT. It encodes CASSERDTDTQYF.

CDR3 sequence (DNA): TGTGCCAGCAGCACCCAGGGACAGACGAACACCGGGGAGCTGTTTTTT. Protein product: CASSTQGQTNTGELFF. The chain links TRBV9 to TRBJ2-2; 7 nucleotides match TRBD1. In germline, CDR1 is SGDLS, CDR2 YYNGEE. Losses at the gene ends were 4 bases for V and 0 bases for J; bases not matched to a gene: 6. The CDR3 length is 16 residues.

The chain recombines TRBV2 with TRBJ2-5; tentative D call: TRBD1 (6 bases). V was trimmed by 11 bases and J by 1 base, leaving 14 bases between them. This CDR3 has 13 amino acids. Germline V gene data show CDR1 as SNHLY and CDR2 as FYNNEI. The CDR3 region has the DNA TGTGCCGGAGGCCGGGACACCCAAGAGACCCAGTACTTC. This translates into CAGGRDTQETQYF.

Concerning this clone: A read error may account for a junction end that differs from germline. This chain joins TRBV4-2 and TRBJ1-5, with a possible D match to TRBD1 (6 bases). Germline CDR1 is LGHNA and CDR2 is YNFKEQ. There are 14 residues in the CDR3. The CDR3, as DNA: TGTGCCAGCAGCCCGACAGGTAGCAATCAGCCCCAGAATTTT. This translates into CASSPTGSNQPQNF.

In regard to this clone: Other nucleotide sequences in the sample specify the same CDR3. The chain links TRBV5-1 to TRBJ1-2; TRBD1 is a possible D gene (5 bases). Germline loops: CDR1 SGHRS, CDR2 YFSETQ. CDR3 length equals 12 residues. V shed 4 bases and J shed 5 bases, with 9 bases lying between them. The CDR3 sequence is CASSPDSYGYTF. As DNA, the CDR3 is TGCGCCAGCAGCCCTGACAGTTATGGCTACACCTTC.

The chain joins TRBV6-6 to TRBJ2-2; TRBD1 matches at 10 bases. The J segment lost 7 bases and the V segment lost 6 bases, leaving 11 bases of the junction unmatched. Germline CDR1 and CDR2: MNHNY and SVGAGI (reference sequence). The CDR3 has 16 amino acids. Here the CDR3 reads CASSPLGQGIGGELFF. The CDR3 nucleotides read TGTGCCAGCAGCCCCCTGGGACAGGGGATCGGCGGGGAGCTGTTTTTT.

V and J are TRBV7-8 and TRBJ2-6; TRBD2 might be the D (5 bases). Per the germline V gene, CDR1 is SGHVS and CDR2 is FQNEAQ. The ends were cut back, 6 bases at V and 2 bases at J, with 8 bases in the middle. This CDR3 spans 14 amino acids. The CDR3 protein is CASSTGAGANVLTF. In DNA form, the CDR3 reads TGTGCCAGCAGTACCGGGGCTGGGGCCAACGTCCTGACTTTC.

The chain uses TRBV9 and TRBJ1-2, with D unresolved. Trimming left V 3 bases short and J 2 bases short, with 11 bases between. This CDR3 contains 14 residues. Per the germline V gene, CDR1 is SGDLS and CDR2 is YYNGEE. The CDR3: CASSAQIGNYGYTF. The CDR3 coding sequence is TGTGCCAGCAGCGCCCAGATTGGCAACTATGGCTACACCTTC.

The genes are TRBV25-1 and TRBJ2-7; D is perhaps TRBD1 (6 bases). Trimming stripped 1 base from V and 6 bases from J, with 16 bases between. This CDR3 spans 15 amino acids. Germline V gene sequence: CDR1 MGHDK, CDR2 SYGVNS. CDR3 residues: CASSESQGRNSEQYF. CDR3 coding DNA: TGTGCCAGCAGTGAATCCCAGGGGCGGAATTCCGAGCAGTACTTC.

This clone was counted between two and nine times. At one end, the junction sequence differs from germline, possibly due to a read error. This sequence joins TRBV7-2 and TRBJ1-5; D gene uncertain. From germline, CDR1 is SGHTA and CDR2 FQGNSA. There are 16 residues in the CDR3. This CDR3 reads CASTLFGEGSNQPQHF. CDR3 DNA: TGTGCCAGCACCTTATTCGGGGAGGGTAGCAATCAGCCCCAGCATTTT.